There are a few counts of the clone carrying this TCR beta chain. This entry comes from a study of shared T cell receptors in the human thymus. Some clones are missing from TCRdb's copy, which holds only in-frame ones; the method was immunoSEQ multiplex PCR. The table records over 650,000 clones, approximately 87% of them present only once. V lost 0 bases to trimming and J lost 7 bases; unmatched junction nucleotides: 14. Germline lookup yields CDR1 SGHDT and CDR2 YYEEEE. The CDR3 is 17 amino acids. These data also featured in a second study, about human thymus T cells. From that study: Healthy Finnish infants having corrective surgery for congenital heart defects served as donors. Resections from corrective heart surgery supplied the thymus tissue. Thymic and blood repertoires appeared to carry a bias in their V and J gene usage. Thymic repertoires of unrelated individuals were reported in related research to overlap highly.

This chain links TRBV5-6 with TRBJ2-7; 9 bases line up with TRBD1. The sequenced sample consisted of thymocytes. The TCR sequence derives from a boy in the first two years of life with a congenital heart defect. The CDR3 DNA sequence: TGTGCCAGCAGCTTGGGAAAGAGGGACAGGGAGGGTGATGAGCAGTACTTC. Translating gives CASSLGKRDREGDEQYF.